The sequence of this TCR beta chain was determined in a study of cytomegalovirus exposure and HLA in healthy donors. At sampling all donors were nominally healthy, likely with unrecorded immune exposures. The ends were cut back, 3 bases at V and 7 bases at J, with 13 bases in the middle. There are 14 residues in the CDR3. Germline assignment: CDR1 LNHDA and CDR2 SQIVND (reference sequence). PCR employed 60 Vbeta and 13 Jbeta primers. TCRdb's table, derived via immunoSEQ multiplex PCR, lists solely in-frame clones and lacks some. This sample has fewer than 90,000 clones, with around four fifths found just once.

The sequencing input was PBMCs. The J gene is TRBJ1-5, the V gene TRBV19; D call uncertain. This TCR was recovered from a male donor in good health and CMV-seropositive. In nucleotides, the CDR3 is TGTGCCAGTAGTATCATCCAAAGCTCCCAGCCCCAGCATTTT. Its protein product is CASSIIQSSQPQHF.